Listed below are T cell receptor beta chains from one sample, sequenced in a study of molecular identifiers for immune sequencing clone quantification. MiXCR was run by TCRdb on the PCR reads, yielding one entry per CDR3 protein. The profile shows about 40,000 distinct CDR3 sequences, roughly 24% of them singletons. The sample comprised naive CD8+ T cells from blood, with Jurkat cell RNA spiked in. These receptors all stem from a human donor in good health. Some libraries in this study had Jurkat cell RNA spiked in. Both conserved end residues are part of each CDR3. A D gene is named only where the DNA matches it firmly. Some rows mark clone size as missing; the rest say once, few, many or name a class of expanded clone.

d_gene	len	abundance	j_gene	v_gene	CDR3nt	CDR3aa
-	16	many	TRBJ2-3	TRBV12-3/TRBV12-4	TGTGCCAGCAGTTTATGGGACATAGCCGGGGGAAATACGCAGTATTTT	CASSLWDIAGGNTQYF
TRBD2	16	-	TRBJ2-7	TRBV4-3	TGCGCCAGCAGCCCGGGACTAACGGGAGCGGCCTACGAGCAGTACTTC	CASSPGLTGAAYEQYF
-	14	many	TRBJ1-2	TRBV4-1	TGCGCCAGCAGCCAAGTTGACAGCATCTATGGCTACACCTTC	CASSQVDSIYGYTF
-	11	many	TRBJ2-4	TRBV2	TGTGCCAGCAAACACGCCGAGGAGGGGTACTTC	CASKHAEEGYF
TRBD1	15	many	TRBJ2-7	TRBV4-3	TGCGCCAGCAGCCCCGGGACAGGGGAGGACTACGAGCAGTACTTC	CASSPGTGEDYEQYF
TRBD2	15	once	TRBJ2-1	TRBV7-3	TGTGCCGGCGGCTACAGCGGGAGCTCCTGCGATGAGCGGTTCTTC	CAGGYSGSSCDERFF
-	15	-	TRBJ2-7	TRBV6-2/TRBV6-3	TGTGCCAGCAGTTACTCGCTGGGGCTTACCTACGAGCAGTACTTC	CASSYSLGLTYEQYF
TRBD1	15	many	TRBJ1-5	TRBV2	TGTGCCAGCAGTACCAACGACAGGGCCGATCAGCCCCAGCATTTT	CASSTNDRADQPQHF
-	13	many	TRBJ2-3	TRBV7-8	TGTGCCAGCAGCTTAGTCGCTGGGGATACGCAGTATTTT	CASSLVAGDTQYF
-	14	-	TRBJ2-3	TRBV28	TGTGCCAGCAAGGAGGGGTCGGGCACAGGTACGCAGTATTTC	CASKEGSGTGTQYF
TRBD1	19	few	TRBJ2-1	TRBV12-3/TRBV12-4	TGTGCCAGCAGTGCCGGGACAGGGCTGGTATCTAACAAGTTCAATGAGCAGTTCTTC	CASSAGTGLVSNKFNEQFF
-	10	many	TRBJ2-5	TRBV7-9	TGTGCCAGCAGTAGGGAGACCCAGTACTTC	CASSRETQYF
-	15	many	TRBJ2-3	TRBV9	TGTGCCAGCAGCGGGGAAGTCACTAGCACAGATACGCAGTATTTT	CASSGEVTSTDTQYF
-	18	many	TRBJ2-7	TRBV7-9	TGTGCCAGCAGCGCCCCTGGCGGGGACACCGGAAGAGTATACGAGCAGTACTTC	CASSAPGGDTGRVYEQYF
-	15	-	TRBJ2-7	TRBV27	TGTGCCAGCAGACCCTTCAGTGGCCGATCCTACGAGCAGTACTTC	CASRPFSGRSYEQYF
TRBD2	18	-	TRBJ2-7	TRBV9	TGTGCCAGCAGCCCTAATTCTTGGGGGATAGCGGGAATGGGCGAGCAGTACTTC	CASSPNSWGIAGMGEQYF
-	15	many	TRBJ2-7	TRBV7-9	TGTGCCAGCAGCTTAGGGTCAGGGGTTTACTACGAGCAGTACTTC	CASSLGSGVYYEQYF
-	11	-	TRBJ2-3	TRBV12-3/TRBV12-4	TGTGCCAGCAGTTCTGGGAATACGCAGTATTTT	CASSSGNTQYF